The rows below give T cell receptor beta chains drawn from one sample of a study of T cells in Graves' hyperthyroidism and ophthalmopathy. TCRdb used MiXCR to reprocess the multiplex PCR reads, holding one entry per CDR3 protein. The repertoire holds roughly 170,000 distinct CDR3 sequences, with over 8% as singletons. Input material: blood. The receptors come from a woman under 30 with Graves' hyperthyroidism that later progressed to Graves' ophthalmopathy. CDR3s include the opening cysteine and the closing phenylalanine or tryptophan. A D gene is named only where the DNA matches it firmly. The size entry is marked missing in some rows and otherwise reads once, few, many or a size class.

NA TRBJ1-6 NA TRBV2 CASSEAGFRGSPLHF TGTGCCAGCAGTGAAGCTGGATTCAGGGGTTCACCCCTCCACTTT
many TRBJ2-1 NA TRBV20-1 CSARLGRGGSYNEQFF TGCAGTGCTAGGTTAGGTAGGGGGGGCTCCTACAATGAGCAGTTCTTC
few TRBJ1-1 NA TRBV7-9 CASSLGGGGAFF TGTGCCAGCAGCTTGGGGGGGGGGGGAGCTTTCTTT
NA TRBJ2-1 TRBD2 TRBV5-5 CASSLLGLVRTGQFF TGTGCCAGCAGCTTGTTGGGACTAGTAAGGACGGGGCAGTTCTTC
many TRBJ2-5 NA TRBV7-8 CASSFRELVETQYF TGTGCCAGCAGCTTCCGGGAGCTGGTGGAGACCCAGTACTTC
many TRBJ1-2 TRBD1 TRBV28 CARMGQGPLYGYTF TGTGCCAGAATGGGACAGGGCCCTCTCTATGGCTACACCTTC
many TRBJ2-5 TRBD2 TRBV2 CASRVHPRGGPETQYF TGTGCCAGCAGAGTTCATCCTCGGGGGGGGCCGGAGACCCAGTACTTC
NA TRBJ2-7 TRBD1 TRBV19 CASTRRADRAYEQYF TGTGCCAGTACCCGCCGGGCGGACAGGGCCTACGAGCAGTACTTC
many TRBJ2-7 NA TRBV11-3 CASSTTDSYEQYF TGTGCCAGCAGCACAACGGACAGCTACGAGCAGTACTTC
many TRBJ1-1 TRBD1 TRBV12-3/TRBV12-4 CASSSLGQKGTEAFF TGTGCCAGCAGTTCCCTGGGACAGAAGGGCACTGAAGCTTTCTTT
many TRBJ1-1 NA TRBV12-3/TRBV12-4 CASSLQTIPEVAFF TGTGCCAGCAGCTTACAGACAATTCCGGAAGTCGCTTTCTTT
many TRBJ2-2 TRBD1 TRBV24-1 CATSDGRQGVNTGELFF TGTGCCACCAGTGATGGGAGACAGGGAGTAAACACCGGGGAGCTGTTTTTT
many TRBJ1-1 NA TRBV2 CASSEVRNTEAFF TGTGCCAGCAGTGAAGTCCGTAACACTGAAGCTTTCTTT
NA TRBJ1-4 NA TRBV5-4 CASSLPGRDKEKLFF TGTGCCAGCAGTCTGCCGGGGAGGGATAAGGAAAAACTGTTTTTT
NA TRBJ1-6 TRBD1 TRBV5-5 CASSEGTGRAPLHF TGTGCCAGCAGCGAGGGGACAGGGCGAGCACCCCTCCACTTT
few TRBJ2-3 NA TRBV6-4 CASSESPTDTQYF TGTGCCAGCAGTGAGTCTCCCACAGATACGCAGTATTTT
many TRBJ2-1 NA TRBV7-9 CASSRTAGNEQFF TGTGCCAGCAGCCGGACAGCCGGCAATGAGCAGTTCTTC
many TRBJ2-7 NA TRBV9 CASSPQGTPYEQYF TGTGCCAGCAGCCCCCAGGGGACCCCCTACGAGCAGTACTTC
many TRBJ2-4 NA TRBV2 CASSGDTLAKNIQYF TGTGCCAGCAGTGGAGACACCCTAGCCAAAAACATTCAGTACTTC
many TRBJ1-1 NA TRBV30 CAWSVLENTEAFF TGTGCCTGGAGTGTACTGGAGAACACTGAAGCTTTCTTT
many TRBJ1-4 TRBD1 TRBV7-9 CASSGRQGSPNEKLFF TGTGCCAGCAGCGGTCGACAGGGGTCTCCTAATGAAAAACTGTTTTTT
many TRBJ1-5 NA TRBV4-1 CASSNTGAGGNQPQHF TGCGCCAGCAGTAATACCGGGGCTGGGGGCAATCAGCCCCAGCATTTT
many TRBJ2-7 NA TRBV12-3/TRBV12-4 CASSPDNLYEQYF TGTGCCAGCAGCCCTGACAACCTCTACGAGCAGTACTTC
NA TRBJ2-2 NA TRBV28 CASSLALETNTGELFF TGTGCCAGCAGTTTAGCATTAGAGACTAACACCGGGGAGCTGTTTTTT
many TRBJ1-1 TRBD1 TRBV2 CASKGGQGYTEAFF TGTGCCAGCAAAGGGGGCCAAGGGTACACTGAAGCTTTCTTT
few TRBJ2-4 NA TRBV3-1 CASSQVVDVAKNIQYF TGTGCCAGCAGCCAAGTGGTCGACGTAGCCAAAAACATTCAGTACTTC
many TRBJ2-7 NA TRBV3-1 CASSQGSGEQYF TGTGCCAGCAGCCAAGGTAGCGGCGAGCAGTACTTC
many TRBJ2-7 TRBD1 TRBV2 CASIDRDSYEQYF TGTGCCAGCATCGACAGGGACTCCTACGAGCAGTACTTC
many TRBJ2-7 TRBD2 TRBV12-3/TRBV12-4 CASRYSTSVSYEQYF TGTGCCAGCAGGTACTCGACTAGCGTGAGCTACGAGCAGTACTTC
many TRBJ1-1 NA TRBV28 CATRGLSNTEAFF TGTGCCACCAGGGGACTGTCGAACACTGAAGCTTTCTTT
many TRBJ1-3 TRBD1 TRBV12-3/TRBV12-4 CASNPSEGAGLRNTIYF TGTGCCAGCAACCCATCCGAGGGGGCAGGGTTAAGAAACACCATATATTTT
once TRBJ1-2 NA TRBV3-1 CDSSQDEGWFYGYTF TGTGACAGCAGCCAAGATGAGGGATGGTTCTATGGCTACACCTTC
many TRBJ2-1 NA TRBV28 CASSFPLRSNEQFF TGTGCCAGCAGTTTCCCACTGAGGTCCAATGAGCAGTTCTTC
few TRBJ2-5 TRBD2 TRBV6-1 CASSPQTSQEAQYF TGTGCCAGCAGTCCCCAGACTAGCCAAGAGGCCCAGTACTTC
many TRBJ1-2 TRBD1 TRBV11-3 CASSEDRGYGYTF TGTGCCAGCAGCGAAGACAGGGGCTATGGCTACACCTTC
many TRBJ1-6 TRBD1 TRBV3-1 CASSPQGPPLHF TGTGCCAGCAGCCCACAGGGGCCACCCCTCCACTTT
NA TRBJ1-5 NA TRBV20-1 CSARDLLGDQPQHF TGCAGTGCTAGAGATCTTCTAGGCGATCAGCCCCAGCATTTT
NA TRBJ2-5 TRBD2 TRBV28 CASSLMRLAGGLETQYF TGTGCCAGCAGTTTGATGAGACTAGCGGGAGGGTTAGAGACCCAGTACTTC
few TRBJ2-7 TRBD2 TRBV6-2/TRBV6-3 CASSYRWTSASYEQYF TGTGCCAGCAGTTACCGGTGGACTAGCGCTTCCTACGAGCAGTACTTC
many TRBJ1-1 NA TRBV12-3/TRBV12-4 CASSSHNTEAFF TGTGCCAGCAGTTCCCACAACACTGAAGCTTTCTTT
many TRBJ2-7 TRBD2 TRBV30 CAFVLAGGGYEQYF TGTGCCTTCGTGCTAGCGGGAGGCGGCTACGAGCAGTACTTC